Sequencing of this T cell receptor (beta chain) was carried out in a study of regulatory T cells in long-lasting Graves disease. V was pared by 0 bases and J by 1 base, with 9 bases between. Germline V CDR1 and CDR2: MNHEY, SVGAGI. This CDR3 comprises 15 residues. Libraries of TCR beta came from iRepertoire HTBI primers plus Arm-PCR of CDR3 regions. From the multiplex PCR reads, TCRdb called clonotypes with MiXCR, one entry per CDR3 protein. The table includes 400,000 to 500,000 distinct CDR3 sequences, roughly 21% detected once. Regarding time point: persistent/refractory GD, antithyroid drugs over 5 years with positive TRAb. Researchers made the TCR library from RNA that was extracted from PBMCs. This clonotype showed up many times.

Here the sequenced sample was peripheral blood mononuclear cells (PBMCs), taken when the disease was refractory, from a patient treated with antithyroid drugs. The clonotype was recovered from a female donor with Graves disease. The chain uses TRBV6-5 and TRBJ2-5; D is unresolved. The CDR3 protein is CASSYSLESQETQYF. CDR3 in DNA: TGTGCCAGCAGTTACTCTCTAGAATCCCAAGAGACCCAGTACTTC.